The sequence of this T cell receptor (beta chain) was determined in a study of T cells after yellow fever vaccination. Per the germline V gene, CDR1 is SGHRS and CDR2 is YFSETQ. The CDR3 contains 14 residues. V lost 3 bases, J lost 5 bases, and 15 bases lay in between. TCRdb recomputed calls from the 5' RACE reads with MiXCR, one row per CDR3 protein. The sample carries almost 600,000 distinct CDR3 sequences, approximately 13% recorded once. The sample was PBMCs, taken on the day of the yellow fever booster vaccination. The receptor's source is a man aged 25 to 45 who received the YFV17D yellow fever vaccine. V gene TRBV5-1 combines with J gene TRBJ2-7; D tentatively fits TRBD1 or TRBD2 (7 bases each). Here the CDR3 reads CASSSGAGGDEQYF. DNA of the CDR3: TGCGCCAGCAGCTCTGGAGCAGGGGGGGACGAGCAGTACTTC.